These 11 T cell receptor beta chains came from one sample sequenced in a study of cytomegalovirus exposure and HLA in healthy donors. The PCR employed 60 Vbeta primers together with 13 Jbeta primers. Produced via immunoSEQ multiplex PCR; TCRdb's table is partial and in-frame only. The sample lists 100,000 to 150,000 clones; 60% to 80% were seen once. The specimen was PBMCs. Receptors originate from a young man in good health and CMV-seronegative.

The chain joins TRBV18 to TRBJ1-2, with D perhaps matching TRBD1 (5 bases). The germline CDR1 and CDR2 sequences are KGHSH and LQKENI. This CDR3 comprises 14 residues. With 3 bases removed from V and 3 bases from J, the gap between germline ends came to 11 bases. CDR3 residues: CASSPGGNDYGYTF. CDR3 DNA: TGTGCCAGCTCACCTGGGGGGAACGACTATGGCTACACCTTC.

The chain joins TRBV6-4 to TRBJ2-1, with 11 nucleotides matching TRBD2. This CDR3 contains 17 residues. V lost 3 bases, J lost 2 bases, and 6 bases stayed unmatched. From germline, CDR1 is MRHNA and CDR2 SNTAGT. CDR3 nucleotides: TGTGCCAGCAGTGAAAATAGCGGGGGGGCCGCCTACAATGAGCAGTTCTTC. This gives the protein CASSENSGGAAYNEQFF.

This clone was observed a handful of times. This chain uses TRBV10-3 with TRBJ1-1, with 9 bases that match TRBD1. Germline V lookup: CDR1 ENHRY, CDR2 SYGVKD. CDR3 length: 14 amino acids. Trimming at V came to 7 bases and at J to 4 bases, leaving 7 bases not matched to a gene. In DNA, the CDR3 is TGTGCCATCACCCGGACAGGGGACGGCACTGAAGCTTTCTTT. The encoded protein is CAITRTGDGTEAFF.

This clone has more than one count but fewer than ten. This sequence joins TRBV5-1 and TRBJ2-5; tentatively, D is TRBD2 (6 bases). The length of the CDR3 is 14 residues. V was pared by 4 bases and J by 4 bases, with 14 bases between. Germline lookup yields CDR1 SGHRS and CDR2 YFSETQ. In DNA form, the CDR3 reads TGCGCCAGCAGCCGGGGGACCTCGCCAGAGACCCAGTACTTC. This encodes CASSRGTSPETQYF.

This clone is a singleton in its sample. The rearrangement joins TRBV28 to TRBJ1-4; a weak D match, TRBD1 (5 bases). CDR3 length: 14 amino acids. V lost 7 bases, J lost 7 bases, and 16 bases lay in between. Looked up from germline, CDR1 is MDHEN and CDR2 is SYDVKM. The CDR3, as DNA: TGTGCCAGCACTCCGGGGAGGGACCCTGAAAAACTGTTTTTT. It specifies CASTPGRDPEKLFF.

The chain links TRBV2 to TRBJ2-3, with TRBD1 matching over 7 bases. J lost 0 bases, V lost 5 bases, and 5 bases had no gene match. The CDR3 spans 15 residues. Germline lookup yields CDR1 SNHLY and CDR2 FYNNEI. In DNA, the CDR3 is TGTGCCAGCAGTAGGACAGGTTCTAGCACAGATACGCAGTATTTT. Amino acid sequence: CASSRTGSSTDTQYF.

This clone was recorded a few times. The V and J genes are TRBV6-1 and TRBJ1-1; D is unclear. Germline V gene lookup returns CDR1 MNHNS and CDR2 SASEGT. The germline V and J ends were trimmed by 6 bases and 6 bases, with 20 bases remaining between them. The CDR3 has 15 amino acids. The DNA of the CDR3 is TGTGCCAGCAGCGGAGGGCTGGGAATTAGCGCTGAAGCTTTCTTT. Its protein is CASSGGLGISAEAFF.

The count of this clone is one. V gene TRBV6-5 combines with J gene TRBJ1-1; perhaps TRBD1 as D (5 bases). This CDR3 comprises 13 residues. The V and J ends lost 4 bases and 3 bases respectively, with 9 bases between them. Germline assignment: CDR1 MNHEY and CDR2 SVGAGI. CDR3 DNA sequence: TGTGCCAGCAGTTGGGGGGGGGACACTGAAGCTTTCTTT. Protein: CASSWGGDTEAFF.

V is TRBV11-2 and J is TRBJ1-2; D remains ambiguous. The V end was cut by 5 bases, the J end by 2 bases, with 12 bases between. Germline lookup yields CDR1 SGHAT and CDR2 FQNNGV. This CDR3 comprises 14 residues. The CDR3 DNA follows: TGTGCCAGCAGCCGACCGGGCGGGAACTATGGCTACACCTTC. Protein product: CASSRPGGNYGYTF.

The chain is built from TRBV6-6 and TRBJ1-1, with a weak D call TRBD1 (5 bases). The CDR3 is 15 amino acids. V was pared by 5 bases and J by 0 bases, with 13 bases between. Germline-derived CDR1 and CDR2 are MNHNY and SVGAGI (reference sequence). The CDR3 spells CASSTLWGMNTEAFF. The CDR3, as DNA: TGTGCCAGCAGTACTCTGTGGGGCATGAACACTGAAGCTTTCTTT.

Regarding this clone: The CDR3 carries no conserved terminal phenylalanine or tryptophan, so it likely arises from a read error. Because the CDR3's place on the DNA is in doubt, the DNA is left out and the CDR3 is given as listed by TCRdb. V and J are TRBV28 and TRBJ2-7; the table's D gene call, TRBD1, was not cross checked with the DNA. The CDR3 numbers 12 amino acids, ends counted. CDR1 MDHEN and CDR2 SYDVKM come from the germline V gene. The CDR3 sequence is CASSQTDRPHFI.